The T cell receptor beta chain described here comes from a study of T cell responses to AZD1222 COVID-19 vaccine. Whole-study context: Analyses pooled second doses at about 4 or about 12 weeks.

A remark on this clone: Its antigen is not known.

Some clones are missing from TCRdb's copy, which holds only in-frame ones; the method was immunoSEQ multiplex PCR. This sample yields about 140,000 clones, of which about nine tenths are seen a single time; about 3% belongs to the top ten. This CDR3 is built from 13 residues. Germline V gives CDR1 LGHDT, CDR2 YNNKEL (reference sequence). V dropped 7 bases and J dropped 1 base, with 10 bases sitting between them. General study findings and limits: Rises in breadth and depth of Spike-specific TCRs came after two AZD1222 doses.

The sequence came from an adult in good health. The sequences come from peripheral blood, collected on day 0 of AZD1222 vaccination. J is TRBJ1-1 and V is TRBV3-1 (or the pseudogene TRBV3-2); possible D gene TRBD1, 5 bases. This CDR3 reads CASTRDANTEAFF. CDR3 in DNA: TGTGCCAGCACCCGGGACGCGAACACTGAAGCTTTCTTT.